What follows describes a single TCR beta chain. The antigen is not known. This sample was taken from a study of cytomegalovirus exposure and HLA in healthy donors. V lost 0 bases to trimming and J lost 0 bases, with 8 bases between them. The CDR3 runs 16 residues. The germline gives CDR1 LNHNV, CDR2 YYDKDF (reference sequence). Data came from immunoSEQ multiplex PCR; TCRdb stores just in-frame clones and leaves some out. The repertoire holds about 64,000 clones, with approximately 90% as singletons. The donors belonged to the roughly 110-subject validation cohort, separate from the 666-subject first cohort. Findings and limits, study-wide: Most sequenced TCRs were rare (though some public TCRs occurred in many donors). Under in vitro conditions, a few CMV-associated chains were confirmed as specific for CMV antigens. Overall, about 160 TCR beta chains were annotated as cytomegalovirus-associated.

The material sequenced was PBMCs. V usage is TRBV15 and J usage is TRBJ1-4; D remains ambiguous. The receptor's source is a woman between 18 and 29 years old in good health and CMV-seronegative. CDR3 sequence: CATSRDNGATNEKLFF. CDR3 in DNA: TGTGCCACCAGCAGAGATAACGGGGCAACTAATGAAAAACTGTTTTTT.